This is a list of T cell receptor beta chains from one sample in a study of blood T cell repertoires in COVID-19. The table came from immunoSEQ multiplex PCR; TCRdb's copy has only in-frame clones and leaves some out. This sample has roughly 84,000 clones, with around 75% found just once. The sequenced sample consisted of peripheral blood. These receptor sequences come from a woman aged 50 to 60 with acute or convalescent COVID-19. CDR3s include the opening cysteine and the closing phenylalanine or tryptophan. D genes are given only for firm matches. Expanded clones are given a class, and other clones once, few, many or no size at all.

size,J,D,V,CDR3,DNA
-,TRBJ2-1,TRBD2,TRBV5-1,CASTRGGGMYNEQFF,TGCGCCAGCACCAGGGGCGGGGGGATGTACAATGAGCAGTTCTTC
-,TRBJ2-7,TRBD1,TRBV2,CASSGDRGRSYEQYF,TGTGCCAGCAGTGGAGACAGGGGTCGTTCCTACGAGCAGTACTTC
few,TRBJ2-3,TRBD1,TRBV19,CASALGQGAFADTQYF,TGTGCCAGTGCATTAGGACAGGGGGCATTTGCAGATACGCAGTATTTT
-,TRBJ2-2,TRBD1,TRBV5-8,CASSQVGTAPGELFF,TGTGCCAGCAGCCAAGTAGGGACAGCCCCCGGGGAGCTGTTTTTT
-,TRBJ2-7,TRBD1,TRBV28,CASRIPGQGYEQYF,TGTGCCAGCAGAATACCGGGACAGGGGTACGAGCAGTACTTC
-,TRBJ2-2,-,TRBV5-1,CASSLLGGSTGELFF,TGCGCCAGCAGCTTGCTAGGGGGTAGCACCGGGGAGCTGTTTTTT
once,TRBJ1-3,-,TRBV6-2/TRBV6-3,CASSYPGSGNTIYF,TGTGCCAGCAGTTACCCCGGCTCTGGAAACACCATATATTTT
-,TRBJ1-2,-,TRBV5-1,CASSLGAAGLYGYTF,TGCGCCAGCAGCCTGGGGGCGGCTGGACTCTATGGCTACACCTTC
few,TRBJ1-2,-,TRBV28,CASSSPLLRPSRGYGYTF,TGTGCCAGCAGTTCCCCGCTTCTTCGACCTTCCCGGGGCTATGGCTACACCTTC
many,TRBJ1-3,-,TRBV19,CASSRELTGNTIYF,TGTGCCAGTAGTCGGGAGCTTACTGGAAACACCATATATTTT
-,TRBJ1-1,-,TRBV11-2,CASSPGATGSVAFF,TGTGCCAGCAGCCCAGGGGCTACAGGGAGCGTAGCTTTCTTT
-,TRBJ1-1,-,TRBV16,CASSQSPEGNTEAFF,TGTGCCAGCAGCCAATCGCCAGAGGGGAACACTGAAGCTTTCTTT